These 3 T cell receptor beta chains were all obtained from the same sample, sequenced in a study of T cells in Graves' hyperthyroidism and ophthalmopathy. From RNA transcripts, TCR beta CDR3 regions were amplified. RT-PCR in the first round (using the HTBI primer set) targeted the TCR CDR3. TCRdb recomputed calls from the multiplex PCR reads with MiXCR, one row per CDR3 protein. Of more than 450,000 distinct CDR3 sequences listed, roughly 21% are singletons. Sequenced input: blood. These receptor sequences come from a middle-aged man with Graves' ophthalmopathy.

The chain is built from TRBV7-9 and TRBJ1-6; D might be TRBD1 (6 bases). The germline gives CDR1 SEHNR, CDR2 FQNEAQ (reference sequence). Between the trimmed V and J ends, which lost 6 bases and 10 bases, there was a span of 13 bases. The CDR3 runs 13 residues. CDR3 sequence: CASSQQGYSPLHF. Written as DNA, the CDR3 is TGTGCCAGCAGTCAACAGGGTTACTCACCCCTCCACTTT.

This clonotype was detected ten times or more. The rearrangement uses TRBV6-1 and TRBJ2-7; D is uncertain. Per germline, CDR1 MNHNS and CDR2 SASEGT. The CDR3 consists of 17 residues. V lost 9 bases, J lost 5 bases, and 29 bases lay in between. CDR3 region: CASHSSGMVVGSNEQYF. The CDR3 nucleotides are TGTGCCAGTCACTCGTCTGGGATGGTCGTTGGCAGCAACGAGCAGTACTTC.

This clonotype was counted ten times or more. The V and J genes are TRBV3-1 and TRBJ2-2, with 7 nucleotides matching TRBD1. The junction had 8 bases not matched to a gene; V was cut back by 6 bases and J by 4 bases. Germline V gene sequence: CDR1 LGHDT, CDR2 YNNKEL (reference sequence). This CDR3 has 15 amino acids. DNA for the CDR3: TGTGCCAGCAGAACGGGACAGCCGGCCACCGGGGAGCTGTTTTTT. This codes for CASRTGQPATGELFF.